A selection of T cell receptor beta chains follows, all from one sample in a study of T-cell reconstitution after alpha-beta-depleted transplantation in children. Via MiXCR, TCRdb re-called the PCR reads, giving one row per CDR3 protein. The sample has about 980,000 distinct CDR3 sequences, about 29% seen once; the top ten hold around 30%. Source: PBMCs, mostly from graft donor cells, taken 360 days after TCRalphabeta/CD19-depleted stem cell transplant. These receptors came from a boy in the first two years of life who had a stem cell transplant for SCID, so the T cells may come from the graft donor. Both conserved end residues are part of each CDR3. The order of the fields is clone size, V gene, D gene, J gene, CDR3 DNA, CDR3 protein. The D gene is left open where the match is weak. Expanded clones are given a class, and other clones once, few, many or no size at all.

>few|TRBV5-1|-|TRBJ2-5
TGCGCCAGCAGCTTGGCCCAAGGGCTTGGTGAGACCCAGTACTTC
CASSLAQGLGETQYF
>-|TRBV19|-|TRBJ1-4
TGTGCCAGTAGTATGTTGATGTCCGGCGGGGAAAAACTGTTTTTT
CASSMLMSGGEKLFF
>few|TRBV6-6|-|TRBJ1-2
TGTGCCAGCAGTTACCTAAAAGGCTACACCTTC
CASSYLKGYTF
>few|TRBV10-3|TRBD1|TRBJ2-5
TGTGCCATCAGGAGAGGACAGGGGGCGCCCCAAGAGACCCAGTACTTC
CAIRRGQGAPQETQYF
>few|TRBV20-1|TRBD1|TRBJ2-7
TGCAGTGCTCCGGGGACAGTTGTTTACGAGCAGTACTTC
CSAPGTVVYEQYF
>-|TRBV18|TRBD1|TRBJ2-1
TGTGCCAGCTCACCCAAGACAGGGTGGGTCCACAATGAGCAGTTCTTC
CASSPKTGWVHNEQFF
>-|TRBV20-1|-|TRBJ2-7
TGCAGTGCCCCACCCGACCCGGCAGTCACCGGTTCCTACGAGCAGTACTTC
CSAPPDPAVTGSYEQYF
>few|TRBV12-3/TRBV12-4|TRBD2|TRBJ2-1
TGTGCCAGCAGTCCCGAACCTCCCTTTAGCGGGGGCTCCTACAATGAGCAGTTCTTC
CASSPEPPFSGGSYNEQFF
>-|TRBV5-1|-|TRBJ2-3
TGCGCCAGCAGCAGACAGGAACTCACAGATACGCAGTATTTT
CASSRQELTDTQYF
>-|TRBV5-1|-|TRBJ2-7
TGCGCCAGCAGCCCGGACGTGGGCTACGAGCAGTACTTC
CASSPDVGYEQYF
>-|TRBV6-5|-|TRBJ2-5
TGTGCCAGCAGTTACACTTATAGGAGGGAGACCCAGTACTTC
CASSYTYRRETQYF
>-|TRBV18|-|TRBJ2-1
TGTGCCAGCTCACCACAAGAGGGGGGCTCCTACAATGAGCAGTTCTTC
CASSPQEGGSYNEQFF